This T cell receptor (beta chain) was found in a study of T cells in Graves' hyperthyroidism and ophthalmopathy. Study-wide background: Peripheral blood draws took place at initial diagnosis, ahead of any treatment. Study-wide results and caveats: Ophthalmopathy was predicted by the model a median of about six months ahead of onset. Expanded thyroid clonotypes (above 0.001) were mostly also found in blood.

This sample holds PBMCs from 10 ml fresh peripheral blood. J lost 8 bases, V lost 3 bases, and 13 bases had no gene match. The CDR3 length is 16 residues. Germline CDR1 reads SGHRS; CDR2 reads YFSETQ. A remark on this clonotype: Its antigen is unidentified.

The TCR beta CDR3 regions underwent amplification using RNA transcripts as the source. The HTBI primer set drove a first-round RT-PCR of the TCR CDR3. TCRdb called the multiplex PCR reads again in MiXCR, with one record for every CDR3 protein. Seen here are roughly 710,000 distinct CDR3 sequences, about a third observed once, and the top ten hold less than 35%. The specimen was blood. The chain employs TRBV5-1 and TRBJ1-1; TRBD1 agrees at 10 bases. The TCR sequence derives from a woman aged 40 to 50 with Graves' hyperthyroidism. The CDR3 DNA sequence: TGCGCCAGCAGCTCCCAAGGTCCAGGGACAGGGGCCGAAGCTTTCTTT. This sequence encodes CASSSQGPGTGAEAFF.